The 20 T cell receptor beta chains below all came from one sample that was sequenced in a study of memory CD8 T cells in hepatitis C reinfection. Documented time point: pre-reinfection, 55 to 20 weeks before reinfection detection. No in vitro expansion preceded TCR sequencing of the sorted cells. Sequenced by immunoSEQ multiplex PCR; TCRdb stores in-frame clones only, minus some. This repertoire shows over 50,000 clones, around nine tenths found once; its top ten account for 0.9% to 1.1%. The sample comprised naive CD8+ T cells sorted from blood. These receptors were collected from a man aged 18 to 35 with hepatitis C virus infection.

The V and J genes are TRBV7-9 and TRBJ2-5, with 9 nucleotides matching TRBD1. The CDR3 is 15 amino acids. V gave up 4 bases and J gave up 3 bases; unmatched junction bases: 6. Germline V gives CDR1 SEHNR, CDR2 FQNEAQ (reference sequence). DNA for the CDR3: TGTGCCAGCAGCTCTACCGACAGGGGGGAAGAGACCCAGTACTTC. Translating it yields CASSSTDRGEETQYF.

The rearrangement joins TRBV19 to TRBJ2-5, with 13 positions matching TRBD2. This CDR3 contains 15 residues. CDR1 is LNHDA and CDR2 is SQIVND in the germline V gene (reference sequence). V shed 3 bases and J 5 bases; nucleotides not matched to a gene: 3. The CDR3 reads CASSMWTSGSETQYF. The CDR3 DNA is TGTGCCAGTAGTATGTGGACTAGCGGGAGTGAGACCCAGTACTTC.

The V call is TRBV30, the J call TRBJ2-5; tentative D call: TRBD1 (6 bases). The CDR3 runs to 13 residues. V lost 4 bases, J lost 2 bases, and 11 bases lay in between. The germline V gene has CDR1 GTSNPN and CDR2 SVGIG (reference sequence). The CDR3 DNA sequence: TGTGCCTGGACAGGGGACGGACAAGAGACCCAGTACTTC. Translated, it gives CAWTGDGQETQYF.

The rearrangement joins TRBV7-9 to TRBJ2-2; D is unresolved. CDR3 size: 12 residues. The germline V gene encodes CDR1 SEHNR and CDR2 FQNEAQ (reference sequence). V lost 4 bases and J 3 bases, leaving 3 bases between the germline ends. CDR3: CASSYYTGELFF. The CDR3 bases are TGTGCCAGCAGCTACTACACCGGGGAGCTGTTTTTT.

This clone was seen just once. J is TRBJ2-5 and V is TRBV19; the D gene is possibly TRBD2 (6 bases). The CDR3 totals 13 residues. Germline values: CDR1 LNHDA, CDR2 SQIVND (reference sequence). V lost 3 bases and J lost 4, with 9 bases in between. The CDR3 loop reads CASSMAGRETQYF. The CDR3 nucleotides read TGTGCCAGTAGTATGGCCGGGAGAGAGACCCAGTACTTC.

This chain uses TRBV4-3 with TRBJ2-2, with 7 bases fitting TRBD2. CDR1 and CDR2 (germline): LGHNA, YSLEER. This CDR3 comprises 19 residues. V shed 0 bases, J shed 13 bases, and the junction held 23 bases outside the gene matches. The CDR3 DNA follows: TGCGCCAGCAGCCAAGATGAATGGAGGATGGGGGGGTTATTCGGAGTGCTGTTTTTT. Encoded protein: CASSQDEWRMGGLFGVLFF.

This clone was counted only a few times. CDR3 sequence (DNA): TGCAGCGTAGACGGACTAGCGGGAGGGGATTCGGTGGATGAGCAGTTCTTC. Translation gives CSVDGLAGGDSVDEQFF. V is TRBV29-1 and J is TRBJ2-1; 15 bases are a match to TRBD2. The ends lost 6 bases at V and 8 bases at J; junction bases unmatched: 14. The CDR3 loop spans 17 amino acids. Germline lookup yields CDR1 SQVTM and CDR2 ANQGSEA.

Written as DNA, the CDR3 is TGTGCCAGCAGCCCCGCCGGGGGAGGGAGTCTCGCAGATACGCAGTATTTT. It codes for CASSPAGGGSLADTQYF. This chain uses TRBV9 with TRBJ2-3, with 7 bases identical to TRBD2. V gave up 4 bases and J gave up 4 bases; unmatched junction bases: 15. Germline V gene data show CDR1 as SGDLS and CDR2 as YYNGEE. This CDR3 is built from 17 residues.

The chain combines TRBV19 with TRBJ1-1, with 8 positions matching TRBD1. Germline V gives CDR1 LNHDA, CDR2 SQIVND (reference sequence). Trimming removed 8 bases from V and 4 bases from J; junction bases left unmatched: 3. The CDR3 covers 12 residues. CDR3 in DNA: TGTGCCAGTTTGACAGGGGCCACTGAAGCTTTCTTT. Protein: CASLTGATEAFF. Combining the CDR3 with reference TRBV19 and TRBJ1-1 gives the whole variable domain DGGITQSPKYLFRKEGQNVTLSCEQNLNHDAMYWYRQDPGQGLRLIYYSQIVNDFQKGDIAEGYSVSREKKESFPLTVTSAQKNPTAFYLCASLTGATEAFFGQGTRLTVV.

V is TRBV6-6 and J is TRBJ1-2; TRBD1 agrees at 7 bases. Germline V gene lookup returns CDR1 MNHNY and CDR2 SVGAGI (reference sequence). V was clipped by 6 bases and J by 0 bases; unmatched bases: 7. This CDR3 spans 15 amino acids. CDR3 protein: CASRLDREPNYGYTF. The CDR3 DNA is TGTGCCAGCAGACTTGACAGGGAACCTAACTATGGCTACACCTTC.

The chain couples TRBV9 to TRBJ1-2; D is uncertain. CDR1 and CDR2 from the germline V gene are SGDLS and YYNGEE. The CDR3 totals 15 residues. Trimming took off 0 bases at V and 1 base at J, with 10 bases between the two ends. The CDR3 sequence is CASSVEFGSNYGYTF. CDR3 in DNA: TGTGCCAGCAGCGTAGAGTTTGGGAGTAACTATGGCTACACCTTC.

The V call is TRBV5-4, the J call TRBJ2-1; 8 bases match TRBD1. This CDR3 spans 16 amino acids. The V segment lost 3 bases and the J segment 4 bases; nucleotides outside the gene matches: 9. Germline V gene sequence: CDR1 SGHNT, CDR2 YYREEE (reference sequence). The CDR3 is CASSSGVGQGYNEQFF. The CDR3 DNA reads as TGTGCCAGCAGCTCAGGGGTCGGACAGGGTTACAATGAGCAGTTCTTC.

The J gene is TRBJ2-1, the V gene TRBV7-2; 7 nucleotides line up with TRBD1. Germline V CDR1 and CDR2: SGHTA, FQGNSA. V was pared by 3 bases and J by 8 bases, with 1 base of the junction left unmatched. The CDR3 is 12 residues long. The CDR3 is CASSLTGHEQFF. CDR3 nucleotide sequence: TGTGCCAGCAGCTTGACAGGGCATGAGCAGTTCTTC. Together with reference TRBV7-2 and TRBJ2-1, the CDR3 gives the full variable domain: GAGVSQSPSNKVTEKGKDVELRCDPISGHTALYWYRQSLGQGLEFLIYFQGNSAPDKSGLPSDRFSAERTGGSVSTLTIQRTQQEDSAVYLCASSLTGHEQFFGPGTRLTVL.

The J gene is TRBJ2-1, the V gene TRBV6-6; TRBD2 is a possible D gene (6 bases). Per the germline V gene, CDR1 is MNHNY and CDR2 is SVGAGI (reference sequence). Trimming removed 0 bases from V and 5 bases from J, with 14 bases in between. The CDR3 has 16 residues. The CDR3 sequence: CASSYSREVVDNEQFF. CDR3 nucleotides: TGTGCCAGCAGTTACTCGAGGGAGGTAGTTGACAATGAGCAGTTCTTC.

The chain recombines TRBV19 with TRBJ2-3; tentatively, D is TRBD1 (6 bases). CDR1 is LNHDA, CDR2 SQIVND, per germline (reference sequence). Trimming left V 7 bases short and J 0 bases short, with 14 bases between. The CDR3 extends over 15 amino acids. The CDR3 reads CASTPGEYSTDTQYF. The CDR3 DNA reads as TGTGCCAGTACGCCAGGGGAGTACAGCACAGATACGCAGTATTTT.

The gene calls are TRBV9 and TRBJ2-2; D uncertain. The CDR3 runs to 14 residues. V was clipped by 0 bases and J by 4 bases, with 7 bases between them. The germline CDR1 and CDR2 sequences are SGDLS and YYNGEE. DNA of the CDR3: TGTGCCAGCAGCGTAGAACAGATCACCGGGGAGCTGTTTTTT. It is translated as CASSVEQITGELFF.

This clone occurred once. V is TRBV10-2 and J is TRBJ1-1; D not certain. With 5 bases removed from V and 0 bases from J, the gap between germline ends came to 7 bases. Germline V gene sequence: CDR1 WSHSY, CDR2 SAAADI. The length of the CDR3 is 13 residues. The CDR3 region has the DNA TGCGCCAGCAGTTACTTAATGAACACTGAAGCTTTCTTT. The encoded protein is CASSYLMNTEAFF.

The CDR3 sequence: CASSLGSGDYGYTF. CDR3 coding DNA: TGTGCCAGCAGCTTGGGGAGCGGGGACTATGGCTACACCTTC. This chain uses TRBV5-5 with TRBJ1-2, with unresolved D. V lost 0 bases and J lost 3, with 9 bases in between. CDR1 is SGHKS, CDR2 YYEKEE, per germline (reference sequence). The CDR3 covers 14 residues.

The rearrangement links TRBV2 to TRBJ2-5; 8 bases agree with TRBD2. CDR1 and CDR2 from the germline V gene are SNHLY and FYNNEI. This CDR3 region has 11 residues. With 4 bases clipped from V and 10 bases from J, the junction kept 2 bases outside the gene matches. CDR3: CASSAGGIQYF. The CDR3 region has the DNA TGTGCCAGCAGTGCGGGGGGGATCCAGTACTTC. Combining the CDR3 with reference TRBV2 and TRBJ2-5 gives the whole variable domain EPEVTQTPSHQVTQMGQEVILRCVPISNHLYFYWYRQILGQKVEFLVSFYNNEISEKSEIFDDQFSVERPDGSNFTLKIRSTKLEDSAMYFCASSAGGIQYFGPGTRLLVL.

CDR3: CASSVEGSGGPQETQYF. The CDR3 DNA reads as TGTGCCAGCAGCGTAGAGGGTAGCGGGGGGCCACAAGAGACCCAGTACTTC. This sequence joins TRBV9 and TRBJ2-5; 10 nucleotides line up with TRBD2. The V gene's germline CDR1 is SGDLS and CDR2 YYNGEE. V gave up 0 bases and J gave up 2 bases; unmatched junction bases: 7. CDR3 length: 17 amino acids.